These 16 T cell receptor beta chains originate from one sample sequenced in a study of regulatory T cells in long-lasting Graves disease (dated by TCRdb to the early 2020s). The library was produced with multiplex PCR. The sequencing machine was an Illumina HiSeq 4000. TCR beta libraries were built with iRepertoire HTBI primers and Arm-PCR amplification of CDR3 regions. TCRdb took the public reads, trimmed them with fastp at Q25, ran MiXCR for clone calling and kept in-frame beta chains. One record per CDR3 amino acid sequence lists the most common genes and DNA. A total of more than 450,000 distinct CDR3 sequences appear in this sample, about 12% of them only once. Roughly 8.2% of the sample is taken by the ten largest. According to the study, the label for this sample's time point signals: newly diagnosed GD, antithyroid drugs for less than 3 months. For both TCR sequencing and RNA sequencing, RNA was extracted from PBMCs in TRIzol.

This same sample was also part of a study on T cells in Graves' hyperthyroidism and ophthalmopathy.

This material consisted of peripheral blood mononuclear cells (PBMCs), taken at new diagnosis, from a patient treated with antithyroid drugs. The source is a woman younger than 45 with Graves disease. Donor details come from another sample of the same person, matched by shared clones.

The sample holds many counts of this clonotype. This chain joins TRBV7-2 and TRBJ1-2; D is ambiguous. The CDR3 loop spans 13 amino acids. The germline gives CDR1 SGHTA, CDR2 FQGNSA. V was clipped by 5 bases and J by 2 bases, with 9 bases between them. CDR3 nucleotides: TGTGCCAGCAGCGACCGGGTGAACTATGGCTACACCTTC. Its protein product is CASSDRVNYGYTF.

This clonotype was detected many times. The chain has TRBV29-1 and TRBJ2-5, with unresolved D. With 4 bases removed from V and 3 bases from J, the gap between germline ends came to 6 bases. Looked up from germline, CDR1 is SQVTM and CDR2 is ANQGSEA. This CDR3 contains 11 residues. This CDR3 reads CSVAREETQYF. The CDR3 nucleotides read TGCAGCGTTGCCCGGGAAGAGACCCAGTACTTC.

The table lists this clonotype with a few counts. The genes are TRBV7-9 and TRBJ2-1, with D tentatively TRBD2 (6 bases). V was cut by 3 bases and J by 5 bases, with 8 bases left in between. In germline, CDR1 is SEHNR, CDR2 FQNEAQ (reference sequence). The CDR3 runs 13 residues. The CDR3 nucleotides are TGTGCCAGCAGCTTGGGGACTCACAATGAGCAGTTCTTC. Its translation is CASSLGTHNEQFF. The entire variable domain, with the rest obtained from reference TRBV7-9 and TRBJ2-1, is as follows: DTGVSQNPRHKITKRGQNVTFRCDPISEHNRLYWYRQTLGQGPEFLTYFQNEAQLEKSRLLSDRFSAERPKGSFSTLEIQRTEQGDSAMYLCASSLGTHNEQFFGPGTRLTVL.

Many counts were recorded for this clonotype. The CDR3: CATSVMNTGELFF. The CDR3 DNA is TGTGCCACCAGTGTCATGAACACCGGGGAGCTGTTTTTT. The chain has TRBV24-1 and TRBJ2-2; D not resolved. Germline CDR1 and CDR2: KGHDR and SFDVKD. The length of the CDR3 is 13 residues. The ends were cut back, 5 bases at V and 1 base at J, with 4 bases in the middle.

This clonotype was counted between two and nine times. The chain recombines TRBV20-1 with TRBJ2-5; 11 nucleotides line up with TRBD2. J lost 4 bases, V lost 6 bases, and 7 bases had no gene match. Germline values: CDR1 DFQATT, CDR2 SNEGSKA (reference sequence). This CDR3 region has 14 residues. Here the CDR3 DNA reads TGCAGTGCACCGGCTAGCGGGAGGTCAGAGACCCAGTACTTC. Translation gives CSAPASGRSETQYF.

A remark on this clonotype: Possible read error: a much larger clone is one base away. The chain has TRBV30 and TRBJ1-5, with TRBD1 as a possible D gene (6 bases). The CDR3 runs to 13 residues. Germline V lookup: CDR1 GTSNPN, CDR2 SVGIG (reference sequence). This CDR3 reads CAWSAQGNQPRHF. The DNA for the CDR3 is TGTGCCTGGAGTGCACAGGGAAATCAGCCCCGGCATTTT.

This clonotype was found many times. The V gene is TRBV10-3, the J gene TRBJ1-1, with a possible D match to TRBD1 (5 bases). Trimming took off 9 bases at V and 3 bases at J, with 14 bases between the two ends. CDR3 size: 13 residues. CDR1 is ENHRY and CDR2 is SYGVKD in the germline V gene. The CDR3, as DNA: TGTGCCATACGACAGAGAGGGGACACTGAAGCTTTCTTT. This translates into CAIRQRGDTEAFF.

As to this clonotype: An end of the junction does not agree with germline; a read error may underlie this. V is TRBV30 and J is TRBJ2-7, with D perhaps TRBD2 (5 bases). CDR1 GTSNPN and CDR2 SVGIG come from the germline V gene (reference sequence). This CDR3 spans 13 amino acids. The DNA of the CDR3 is TGTGCCTGGAGTGTAATTGAAGAGGGAGAGCGGTACTTC. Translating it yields CAWSVIEEGERYF.

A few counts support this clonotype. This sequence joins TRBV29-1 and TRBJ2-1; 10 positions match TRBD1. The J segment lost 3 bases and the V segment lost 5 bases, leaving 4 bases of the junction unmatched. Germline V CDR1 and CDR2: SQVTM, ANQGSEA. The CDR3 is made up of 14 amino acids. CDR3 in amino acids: CSVRDRGYYNEQFF. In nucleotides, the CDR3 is TGCAGCGTTAGGGACAGGGGTTACTACAATGAGCAGTTCTTC.

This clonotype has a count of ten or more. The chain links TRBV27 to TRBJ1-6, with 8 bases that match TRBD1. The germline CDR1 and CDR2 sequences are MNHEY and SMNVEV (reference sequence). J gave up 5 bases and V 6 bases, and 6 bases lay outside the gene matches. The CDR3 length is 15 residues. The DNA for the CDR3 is TGTGCCAGCAGCCTCCCGGGACAGGATAATTCACCCCTCCACTTT. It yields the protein CASSLPGQDNSPLHF.

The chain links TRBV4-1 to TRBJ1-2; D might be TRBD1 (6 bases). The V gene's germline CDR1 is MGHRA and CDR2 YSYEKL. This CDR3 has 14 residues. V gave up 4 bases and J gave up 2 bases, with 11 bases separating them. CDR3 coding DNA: TGCGCCAGCAGCCGTCTGGACAGCAACTATGGCTACACCTTC. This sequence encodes CASSRLDSNYGYTF.

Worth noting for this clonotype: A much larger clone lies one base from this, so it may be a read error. The CDR3 region is CASSYFPGQGDSPLHF. In DNA, the CDR3 is TGTGCCAGCAGTTACTTCCCGGGACAGGGTGATTCACCCCTCCACTTT. V and J are TRBV6-5 and TRBJ1-6; TRBD1 agrees at 9 bases. Unmatched junction bases numbered 6, after V lost 1 base and J lost 8 bases. CDR1 MNHEY and CDR2 SVGAGI come from the germline V gene. There are 16 residues in the CDR3.

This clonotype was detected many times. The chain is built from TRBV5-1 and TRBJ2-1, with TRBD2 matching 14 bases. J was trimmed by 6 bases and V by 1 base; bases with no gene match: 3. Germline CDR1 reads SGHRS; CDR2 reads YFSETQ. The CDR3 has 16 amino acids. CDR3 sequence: CASSLPGLAGVNEQFF. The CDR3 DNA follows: TGCGCCAGCAGCTTGCCGGGACTAGCGGGAGTCAATGAGCAGTTCTTC. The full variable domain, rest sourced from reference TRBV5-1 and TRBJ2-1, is KAGVTQTPRYLIKTRGQQVTLSCSPISGHRSVSWYQQTPGQGLQFLFEYFSETQRNKGNFPGRFSGRQFSNSRSEMNVSTLELGDSALYLCASSLPGLAGVNEQFFGPGTRLTVL.

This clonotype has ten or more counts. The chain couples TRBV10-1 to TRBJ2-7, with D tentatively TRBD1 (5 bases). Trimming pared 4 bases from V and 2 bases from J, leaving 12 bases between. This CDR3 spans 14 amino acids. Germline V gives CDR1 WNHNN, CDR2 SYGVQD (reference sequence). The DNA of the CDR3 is TGCGCCAGCAGTGCACAGGTCTTCCCCTACGAGCAGTACTTC. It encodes CASSAQVFPYEQYF.

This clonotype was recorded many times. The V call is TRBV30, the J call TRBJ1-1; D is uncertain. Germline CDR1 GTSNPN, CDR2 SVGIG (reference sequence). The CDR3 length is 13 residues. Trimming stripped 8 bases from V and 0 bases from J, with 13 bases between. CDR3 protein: CARSTIVNTEAFF. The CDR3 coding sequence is TGTGCCAGGTCGACGATCGTGAACACTGAAGCTTTCTTT.

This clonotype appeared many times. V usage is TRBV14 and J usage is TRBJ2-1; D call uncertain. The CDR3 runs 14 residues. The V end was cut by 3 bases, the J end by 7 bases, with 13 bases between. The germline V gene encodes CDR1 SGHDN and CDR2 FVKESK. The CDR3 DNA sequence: TGTGCCAGCAGCCAGTCCCCCTGGAGAAATGAGCAGTTCTTC. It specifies CASSQSPWRNEQFF.